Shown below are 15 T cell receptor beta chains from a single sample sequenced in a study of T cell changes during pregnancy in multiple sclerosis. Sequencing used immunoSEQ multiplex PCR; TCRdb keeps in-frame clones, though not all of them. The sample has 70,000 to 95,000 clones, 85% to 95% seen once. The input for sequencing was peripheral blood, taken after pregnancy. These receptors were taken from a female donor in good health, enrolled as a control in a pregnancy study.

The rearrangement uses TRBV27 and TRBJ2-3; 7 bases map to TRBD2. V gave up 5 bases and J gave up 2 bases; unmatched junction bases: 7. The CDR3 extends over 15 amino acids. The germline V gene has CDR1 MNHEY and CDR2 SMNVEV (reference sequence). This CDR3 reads CASSAGDGYTDTQYF. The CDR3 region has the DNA TGTGCCAGCAGTGCGGGGGACGGTTACACAGATACGCAGTATTTT.

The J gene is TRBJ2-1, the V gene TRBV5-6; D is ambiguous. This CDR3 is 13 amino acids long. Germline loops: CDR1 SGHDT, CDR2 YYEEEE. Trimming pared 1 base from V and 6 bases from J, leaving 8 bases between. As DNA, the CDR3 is TGTGCCAGCAGCTTGATAAGCGTCAATGAGCAGTTCTTC. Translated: CASSLISVNEQFF.

The CDR3 sequence is CASSFSPRASPLHF. Here the CDR3 DNA reads TGTGCCAGCAGCTTTAGCCCGAGAGCTTCACCCCTCCACTTT. The V call is TRBV5-6, the J call TRBJ1-6; D not certain. This CDR3 contains 14 residues. Trimming took off 2 bases at V and 9 bases at J, with 12 bases between the two ends. The V gene's germline CDR1 is SGHDT and CDR2 YYEEEE.

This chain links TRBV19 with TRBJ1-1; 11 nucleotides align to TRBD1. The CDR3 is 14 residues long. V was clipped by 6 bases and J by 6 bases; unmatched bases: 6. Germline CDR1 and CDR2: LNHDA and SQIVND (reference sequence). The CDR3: CASSGTGGYPEAFF. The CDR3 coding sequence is TGTGCCAGTAGCGGGACAGGGGGTTATCCTGAAGCTTTCTTT. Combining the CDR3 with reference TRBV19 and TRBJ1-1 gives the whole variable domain DGGITQSPKYLFRKEGQNVTLSCEQNLNHDAMYWYRQDPGQGLRLIYYSQIVNDFQKGDIAEGYSVSREKKESFPLTVTSAQKNPTAFYLCASSGTGGYPEAFFGQGTRLTVV.

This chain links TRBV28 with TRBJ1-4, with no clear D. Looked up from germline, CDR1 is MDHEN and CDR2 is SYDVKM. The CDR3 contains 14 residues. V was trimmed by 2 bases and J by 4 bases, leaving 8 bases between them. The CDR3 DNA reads TGTGCCAGCAGTTTAGGGAGGAGTAATGAAAAACTGTTTTTT. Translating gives CASSLGRSNEKLFF.

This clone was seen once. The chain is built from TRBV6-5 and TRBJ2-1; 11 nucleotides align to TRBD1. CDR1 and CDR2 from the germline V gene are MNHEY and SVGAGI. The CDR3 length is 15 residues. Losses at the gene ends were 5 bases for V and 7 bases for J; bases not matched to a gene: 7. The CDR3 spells CASSPRDRGYNEQFF. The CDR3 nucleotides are TGTGCCAGCAGTCCCCGGGACAGGGGGTATAATGAGCAGTTCTTC.

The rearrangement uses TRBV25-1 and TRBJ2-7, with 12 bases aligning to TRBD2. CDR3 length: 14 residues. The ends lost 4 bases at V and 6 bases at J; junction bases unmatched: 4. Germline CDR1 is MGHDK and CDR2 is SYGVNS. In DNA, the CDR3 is TGTGCCAGCAGTGCGGCTAGCGGGAGGGTCGAGCAGTACTTC. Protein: CASSAASGRVEQYF.

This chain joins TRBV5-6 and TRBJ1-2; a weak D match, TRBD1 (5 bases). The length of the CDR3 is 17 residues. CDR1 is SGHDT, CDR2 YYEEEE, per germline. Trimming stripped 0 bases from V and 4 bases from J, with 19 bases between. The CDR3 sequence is CASSLAAGDSTIYGYTF. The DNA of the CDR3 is TGTGCCAGCAGCTTGGCCGCCGGCGACAGTACCATCTATGGCTACACCTTC.

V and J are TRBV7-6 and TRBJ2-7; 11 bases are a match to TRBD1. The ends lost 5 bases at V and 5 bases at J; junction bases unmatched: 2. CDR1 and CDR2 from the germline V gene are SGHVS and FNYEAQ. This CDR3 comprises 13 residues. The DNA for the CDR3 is TGTGCCAGCAGCCCGGGACAGGGGGACGAGCAGTACTTC. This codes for CASSPGQGDEQYF.

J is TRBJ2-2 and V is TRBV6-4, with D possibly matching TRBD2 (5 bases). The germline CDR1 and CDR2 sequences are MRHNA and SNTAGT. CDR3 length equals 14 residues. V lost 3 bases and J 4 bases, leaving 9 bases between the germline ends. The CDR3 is CASSERGSTGELFF. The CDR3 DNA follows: TGTGCCAGCAGTGAACGGGGTTCCACCGGGGAGCTGTTTTTT.

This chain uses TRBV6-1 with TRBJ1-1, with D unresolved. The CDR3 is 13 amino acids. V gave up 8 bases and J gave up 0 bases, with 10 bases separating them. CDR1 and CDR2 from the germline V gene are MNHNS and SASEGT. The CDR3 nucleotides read TGTGCCAGCGACCGGGTTCTGAACACTGAAGCTTTCTTT. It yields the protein CASDRVLNTEAFF.

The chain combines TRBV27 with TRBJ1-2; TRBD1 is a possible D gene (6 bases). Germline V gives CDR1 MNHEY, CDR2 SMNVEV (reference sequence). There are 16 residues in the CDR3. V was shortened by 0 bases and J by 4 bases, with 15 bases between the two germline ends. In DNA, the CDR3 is TGTGCCAGCAGTTTATCGCTGGGGACAACGGGCTATGGCTACACCTTC. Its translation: CASSLSLGTTGYGYTF.

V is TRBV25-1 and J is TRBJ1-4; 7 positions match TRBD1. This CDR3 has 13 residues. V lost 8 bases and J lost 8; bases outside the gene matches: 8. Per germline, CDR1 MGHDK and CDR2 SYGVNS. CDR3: CASRQGSWEKLFF. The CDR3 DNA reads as TGTGCCAGCCGACAGGGATCGTGGGAAAAACTGTTTTTT.

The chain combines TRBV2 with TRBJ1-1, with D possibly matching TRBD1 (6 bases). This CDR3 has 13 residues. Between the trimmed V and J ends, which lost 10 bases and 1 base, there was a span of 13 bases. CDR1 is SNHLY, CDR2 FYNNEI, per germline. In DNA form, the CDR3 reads TGTGCCACCACAAGGGGGTGGAACACTGAAGCTTTCTTT. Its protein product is CATTRGWNTEAFF.

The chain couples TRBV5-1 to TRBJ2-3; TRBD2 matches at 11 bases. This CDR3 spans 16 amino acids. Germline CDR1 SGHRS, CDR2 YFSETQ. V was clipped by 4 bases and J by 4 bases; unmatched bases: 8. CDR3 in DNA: TGCGCCAGCAGCCAAACTAGCGGGAGTAGCTCAGATACGCAGTATTTT. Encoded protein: CASSQTSGSSSDTQYF.